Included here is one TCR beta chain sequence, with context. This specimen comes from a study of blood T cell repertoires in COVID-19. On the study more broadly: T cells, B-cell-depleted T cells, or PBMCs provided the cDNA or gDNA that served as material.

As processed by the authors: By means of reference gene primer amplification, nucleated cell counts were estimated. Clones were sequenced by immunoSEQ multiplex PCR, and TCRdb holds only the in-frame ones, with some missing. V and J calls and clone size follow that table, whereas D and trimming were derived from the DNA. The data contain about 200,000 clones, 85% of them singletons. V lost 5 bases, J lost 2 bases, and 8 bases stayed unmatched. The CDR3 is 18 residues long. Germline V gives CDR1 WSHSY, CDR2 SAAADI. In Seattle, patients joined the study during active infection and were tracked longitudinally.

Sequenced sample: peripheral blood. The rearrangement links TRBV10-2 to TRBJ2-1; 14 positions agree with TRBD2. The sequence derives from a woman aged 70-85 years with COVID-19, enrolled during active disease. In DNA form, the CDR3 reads TGCGCCAGCAGTCCACAGACTAGCGGGGGGGCGGCCTACAATGAGCAGTTCTTC. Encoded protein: CASSPQTSGGAAYNEQFF.